This T cell receptor (beta chain) stems from a study of OX40 agonist ivuxolimab in advanced cancers. TCRdb's table, derived via immunoSEQ multiplex PCR, lists solely in-frame clones and lacks some. Among about 38,000 clones listed, about nine tenths were seen once. The CDR3 has 16 residues. Germline CDR1 reads SQVTM; CDR2 reads ANQGSEA. Losses at the gene ends were 6 bases for V and 2 bases for J; bases not matched to a gene: 11. This TCR was recovered from an adult with an advanced solid tumor such as melanoma, head and neck, liver or kidney cancer. Material: CD4+ or CD8+ T cells sorted from blood, obtained in a trial of the OX40 agonist ivuxolimab. The V call is TRBV29-1, the J call TRBJ2-3, with 10 bases aligning to TRBD2. As DNA, the CDR3 is TGCAGCGTAAGCGGGTTTAGCGGGGGGACCACAGATACGCAGTATTTT. This gives the protein CSVSGFSGGTTDTQYF.